The source of this T cell receptor (beta chain) is a study of blood T cell repertoires in COVID-19. Overall study: The cDNA or gDNA used as material had been derived from T cells, B-cell-depleted T cells, or PBMCs.

The CDR3 covers 15 residues. Per germline, CDR1 MNHEY and CDR2 SMNVEV (reference sequence). V was clipped by 10 bases and J by 5 bases, with 20 bases between them. The protocol was immunoSEQ multiplex PCR, while the TCRdb copy is restricted to in-frame clones and leaves out a portion. This sample has approximately 300,000 clones, with under 90% found just once. What was sequenced was PBMCs or T cells enriched from blood (not recorded which). The chain joins TRBV27 to TRBJ1-4; D is possibly TRBD1 (6 bases). The sequence derives from a man in his 60s who had recovered from COVID-19. CDR3 amino acids: CATAVGAALNEKLFF. In DNA, the CDR3 is TGTGCCACAGCGGTGGGGGCGGCTTTAAATGAAAAACTGTTTTTT. Based on the CDR3 plus reference TRBV27 and TRBJ1-4, the full variable domain is EAQVTQNPRYLITVTGKKLTVTCSQNMNHEYMSWYRQDPGLGLRQIYYSMNVEVTDKGDVPEGYKVSRKEKRNFPLILESPSPNQTSLYFCATAVGAALNEKLFFGSGTQLSVL.